A single sample gave rise to the 10 T cell receptor beta chains below, sequenced in a study of cytomegalovirus exposure and HLA in healthy donors. PCR amplification relied on 60 Vbeta primers (plus 13 Jbeta primers). Clones were sequenced by immunoSEQ multiplex PCR, and TCRdb holds only the in-frame ones, with some missing. This table holds around 130,000 clones, about 80% found once. Sequencing was done on a sample of PBMCs. The receptors here all came from a woman aged 18-30 years in good health and CMV-seronegative.

The table lists this clone with a few counts. This sequence joins TRBV30 and TRBJ2-3; 8 positions match TRBD1. The germline V gene encodes CDR1 GTSNPN and CDR2 SVGIG (reference sequence). V lost 6 bases to trimming and J lost 0 bases; unmatched junction nucleotides: 5. The CDR3 consists of 14 residues. The CDR3 DNA is TGTGCCTGCACCGGGACAGGTAGCACAGATACGCAGTATTTT. The encoded protein is CACTGTGSTDTQYF. Full variable domain (remainder filled in from reference TRBV30 and TRBJ2-3): SQTIHQWPATLVQPVGSPLSLECTVEGTSNPNLYWYRQAAGRGLQLLFYSVGIGQISSEVPQNLSASRPQDRQFILSSKKLLLSDSGFYLCACTGTGSTDTQYFGPGTRLTVL.

This clone occurred a few times. The chain uses TRBV5-1 and TRBJ1-1, with D tentatively TRBD1 (6 bases). The ends were cut back, 3 bases at V and 0 bases at J, with 18 bases in the middle. The CDR3 totals 17 residues. Germline-derived CDR1 and CDR2 are SGHRS and YFSETQ. Written as DNA, the CDR3 is TGCGCCAGCAGCTGGATATACAGGGAATCTATGAACACTGAAGCTTTCTTT. Its translation is CASSWIYRESMNTEAFF.

The rearrangement joins TRBV5-6 to TRBJ2-1; TRBD1 matches 7 bases. From germline, CDR1 is SGHDT and CDR2 YYEEEE. The V segment lost 3 bases and the J segment 3 bases; nucleotides outside the gene matches: 3. This CDR3 is 14 amino acids long. The CDR3 coding sequence is TGTGCCAGCAGCTCGACAGGGCACTACAATGAGCAGTTCTTC. Translation: CASSSTGHYNEQFF.

The V and J genes are TRBV5-4 and TRBJ1-1, with a possible D match to TRBD1 (5 bases). Between the trimmed V and J ends, which lost 0 bases and 6 bases, there was a span of 12 bases. The germline CDR1 and CDR2 sequences are SGHNT and YYREEE (reference sequence). CDR3 size: 14 residues. CDR3 in amino acids: CASSLGTFEAEAFF. CDR3 sequence (DNA): TGTGCCAGCAGCTTGGGGACATTCGAGGCTGAAGCTTTCTTT. Variable domain in full (rest from reference TRBV5-4 and TRBJ1-1): ETGVTQSPTHLIKTRGQQVTLRCSSQSGHNTVSWYQQALGQGPQFIFQYYREEENGRGNFPPRFSGLQFPNYSSELNVNALELDDSALYLCASSLGTFEAEAFFGQGTRLTVV.

This clone appeared once. The chain links TRBV5-1 to TRBJ2-3, with 8 bases aligning to TRBD2. The CDR3 contains 15 residues. Germline V gene sequence: CDR1 SGHRS, CDR2 YFSETQ. The trim removed 6 bases at V and 0 bases at J, leaving 6 bases unmatched. The CDR3 protein is CASTSSGGSTDTQYF. Here the CDR3 DNA reads TGCGCCAGCACGTCCTCGGGGGGGAGCACAGATACGCAGTATTTT.

The chain uses TRBV10-2 and TRBJ1-1; TRBD1 agrees at 8 bases. The V segment lost 8 bases and the J segment 5 bases; nucleotides outside the gene matches: 4. Germline-derived CDR1 and CDR2 are WSHSY and SAAADI. This CDR3 is 12 amino acids long. The chain's CDR3 is CASGDRWTEAFF. Here the CDR3 DNA reads TGCGCCAGCGGGGACAGGTGGACTGAAGCTTTCTTT.

The chain carries TRBV5-4 and TRBJ2-2; 7 positions match TRBD2. CDR3 size: 15 residues. J gave up 4 bases and V 6 bases, and 9 bases lay outside the gene matches. Per the germline V gene, CDR1 is SGHNT and CDR2 is YYREEE (reference sequence). The CDR3 sequence: CASTPKGEGTGELFF. DNA of the CDR3: TGTGCCAGCACCCCGAAAGGGGAGGGCACCGGGGAGCTGTTTTTT. Supplemented by reference TRBV5-4 and TRBJ2-2, the full variable domain reads ETGVTQSPTHLIKTRGQQVTLRCSSQSGHNTVSWYQQALGQGPQFIFQYYREEENGRGNFPPRFSGLQFPNYSSELNVNALELDDSALYLCASTPKGEGTGELFFGEGSRLTVL.

CDR3 sequence reads: CASSIDGRGTEAFF. CDR3 DNA sequence: TGTGCCAGTAGTATCGATGGCAGGGGCACTGAAGCTTTCTTT. The rearrangement links TRBV19 to TRBJ1-1, with D perhaps matching TRBD1 (6 bases). V lost 3 bases, J lost 4 bases, and 12 bases lay in between. CDR1 and CDR2 from the germline V gene are LNHDA and SQIVND (reference sequence). This CDR3 has 14 amino acids.

The CDR3 loop is CASSAGQGYYEAFF. CDR3 nucleotide sequence: TGTGCCAGCAGCGCGGGACAGGGGTACTATGAAGCTTTCTTT. The chain employs TRBV9 and TRBJ1-1; TRBD1 matches 10 bases. With 3 bases clipped from V and 7 bases from J, the junction kept 6 bases outside the gene matches. CDR3 length: 14 amino acids. Looked up from germline, CDR1 is SGDLS and CDR2 is YYNGEE.

The V call is TRBV4-1, the J call TRBJ1-1, with TRBD1 as a possible D gene (6 bases). Germline V gives CDR1 MGHRA, CDR2 YSYEKL. The CDR3 spans 16 residues. The germline V and J ends were trimmed by 4 bases and 6 bases, with 21 bases remaining between them. The CDR3: CASSRTLIPGGAEAFF. Here the CDR3 DNA reads TGCGCCAGCAGCCGCACCCTCATCCCTGGGGGCGCTGAAGCTTTCTTT.